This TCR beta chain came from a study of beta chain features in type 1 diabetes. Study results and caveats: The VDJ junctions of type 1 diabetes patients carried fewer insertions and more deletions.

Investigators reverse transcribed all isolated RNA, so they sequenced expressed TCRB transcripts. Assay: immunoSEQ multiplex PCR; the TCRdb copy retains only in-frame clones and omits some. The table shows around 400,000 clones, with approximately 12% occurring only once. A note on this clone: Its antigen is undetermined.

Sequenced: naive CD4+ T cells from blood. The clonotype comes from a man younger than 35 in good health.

DNA for the CDR3: TGCGCCAGCAGCCGACTAGGGTATGAGCAGTTCTTC. Translating gives CASSRLGYEQFF. V usage is TRBV4-3 and J usage is TRBJ2-1, with D perhaps matching TRBD2 (6 bases). Germline V gene data show CDR1 as LGHNA and CDR2 as YSLEER. The V end lost 4 bases, the J end lost 8 bases, and 9 bases lay between the germline ends. This CDR3 region has 12 residues.